This TCR beta chain was sequenced during a study of blood T cell repertoires in COVID-19. CDR3 size: 15 residues. V lost 0 bases, J lost 5 bases, and 5 bases stayed unmatched. Germline V gene lookup returns CDR1 KGHSH and CDR2 LQKENI. Here immunoSEQ multiplex PCR was the method, and the copy in TCRdb shows in-frame clones only, minus some. The sample carries roughly 73,000 clones, more than 70% recorded once. This chain joins TRBV18 and TRBJ2-7; 9 bases are a match to TRBD1. The sequence was obtained from a man aged 65 to 79 with active or convalescent COVID-19. The sequenced sample consisted of peripheral blood. In DNA form, the CDR3 reads TGTGCCAGCTCACCACCCACCGGGACAGGGAACGAGCAGTACTTC. The encoded protein is CASSPPTGTGNEQYF.